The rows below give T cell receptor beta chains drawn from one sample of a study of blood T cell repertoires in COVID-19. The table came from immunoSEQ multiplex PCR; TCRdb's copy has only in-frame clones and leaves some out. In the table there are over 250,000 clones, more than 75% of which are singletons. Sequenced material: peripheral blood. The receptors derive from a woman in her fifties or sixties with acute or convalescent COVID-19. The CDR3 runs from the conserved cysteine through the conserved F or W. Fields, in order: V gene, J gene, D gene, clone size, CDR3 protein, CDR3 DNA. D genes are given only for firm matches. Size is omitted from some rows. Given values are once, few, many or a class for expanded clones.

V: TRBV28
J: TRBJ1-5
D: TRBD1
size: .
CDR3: CASSLGTGVFPQHF
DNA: TGTGCCAGCAGTTTAGGGACAGGGGTTTTTCCCCAGCATTTT

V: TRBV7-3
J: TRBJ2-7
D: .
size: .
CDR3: CASSPSGGRQLGEQYF
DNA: TGTGCCAGCAGCCCCTCCGGGGGGCGGCAATTGGGTGAGCAGTACTTC

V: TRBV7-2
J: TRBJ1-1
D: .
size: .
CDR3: CASSRRQISVAFF
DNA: TGTGCCAGCAGCCGCCGACAGATTTCGGTCGCTTTCTTT

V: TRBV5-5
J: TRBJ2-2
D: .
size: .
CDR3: CASSLSGPELFF
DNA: TGTGCCAGCAGCTTGTCGGGTCCGGAGCTGTTTTTT

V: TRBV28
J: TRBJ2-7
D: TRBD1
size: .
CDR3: CASSFAGQEYEQYF
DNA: TGTGCCAGCAGTTTTGCTGGACAGGAGTACGAGCAGTACTTC

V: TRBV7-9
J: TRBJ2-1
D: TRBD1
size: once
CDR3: CASSRTGASYNEQFF
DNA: TGTGCCAGCAGCCGTACAGGGGCCTCCTACAATGAGCAGTTCTTC

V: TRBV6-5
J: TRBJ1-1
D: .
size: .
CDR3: CATQRGTCTEAFF
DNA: TGTGCCACCCAAAGGGGGACGTGCACTGAAGCTTTCTTT

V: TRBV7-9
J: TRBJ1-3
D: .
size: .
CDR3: CASSLTRGSGNTIYF
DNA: TGTGCCAGCAGCTTAACGAGGGGGTCTGGAAACACCATATATTTT

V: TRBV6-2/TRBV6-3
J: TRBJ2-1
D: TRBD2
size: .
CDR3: CASSPPGVSGSVRFF
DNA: TGTGCCAGCAGCCCCCCCGGGGTTAGCGGGAGTGTTCGGTTCTTC

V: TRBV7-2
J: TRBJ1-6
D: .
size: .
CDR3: CASSLVVGYNSPLHF
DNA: TGTGCCAGCAGCTTAGTTGTCGGCTATAATTCACCCCTCCACTTT

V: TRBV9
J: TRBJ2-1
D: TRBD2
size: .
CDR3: CASSGTSGTYNEQFF
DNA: TGTGCCAGCAGCGGGACTAGCGGGACCTACAATGAGCAGTTCTTC

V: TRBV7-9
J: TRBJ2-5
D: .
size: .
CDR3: CASSLPSHGWGMNF
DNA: TGTGCCAGCAGCTTACCCTCCCACGGGTGGGGCATGAACTTC

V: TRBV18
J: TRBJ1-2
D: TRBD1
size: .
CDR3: CASSPRGGDDGYTF
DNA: TGTGCCAGCTCACCACGAGGGGGCGACGATGGCTACACCTTC

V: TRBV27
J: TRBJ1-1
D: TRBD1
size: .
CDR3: CASSRQGWGETEAFF
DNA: TGTGCCAGCAGTCGACAGGGTTGGGGGGAAACTGAAGCTTTCTTT

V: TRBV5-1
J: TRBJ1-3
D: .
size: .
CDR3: CASSLEGTGNTIYF
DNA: TGCGCCAGCAGCTTAGAGGGAACTGGAAACACCATATATTTT

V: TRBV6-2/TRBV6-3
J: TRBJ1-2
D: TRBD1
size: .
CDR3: CASSYSDRGHTF
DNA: TGTGCCAGCAGTTACTCGGACAGGGGCCACACCTTC

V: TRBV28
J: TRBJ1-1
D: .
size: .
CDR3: CASSYRRNTEAFF
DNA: TGTGCCAGCAGCTACAGAAGAAACACTGAAGCTTTCTTT